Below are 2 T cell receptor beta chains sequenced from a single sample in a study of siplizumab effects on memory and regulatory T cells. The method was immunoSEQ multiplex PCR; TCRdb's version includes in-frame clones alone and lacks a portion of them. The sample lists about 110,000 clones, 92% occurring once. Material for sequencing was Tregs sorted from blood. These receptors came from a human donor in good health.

The CDR3 DNA is TGTGCCAGCAGCTCACGAGGGGCAGGGCGCTACGAGCAGTACTTC. Protein product: CASSSRGAGRYEQYF. The V and J genes are TRBV6-5 and TRBJ2-7, with D perhaps assigned TRBD1 or TRBD2 (5 bases each). Trimming took off 6 bases at V and 3 bases at J, with 18 bases between the two ends. Germline V gene data show CDR1 as MNHEY and CDR2 as SVGAGI. CDR3 size: 15 residues.

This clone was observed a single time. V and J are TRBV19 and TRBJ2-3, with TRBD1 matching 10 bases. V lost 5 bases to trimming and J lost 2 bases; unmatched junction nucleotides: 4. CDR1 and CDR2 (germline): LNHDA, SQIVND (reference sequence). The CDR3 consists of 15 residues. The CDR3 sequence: CASSPTGGLTDTQYF. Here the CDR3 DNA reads TGTGCCAGTAGTCCGACAGGGGGCCTCACAGATACGCAGTATTTT. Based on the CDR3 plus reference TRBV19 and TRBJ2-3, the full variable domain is DGGITQSPKYLFRKEGQNVTLSCEQNLNHDAMYWYRQDPGQGLRLIYYSQIVNDFQKGDIAEGYSVSREKKESFPLTVTSAQKNPTAFYLCASSPTGGLTDTQYFGPGTRLTVL.